What follows is one T cell receptor (beta chain) and its context. No antigen is known for it. This sample was included in a study of T-cell memory formation after mild COVID-19. Study details: There were largely donor-specific TCR clusters.

The length of the CDR3 is 17 residues. V dropped 7 bases and J dropped 3 bases, with 24 bases sitting between them. Study-wide results and limits: Largely, contracting CD4+ clones fell within CM and EM, and contracting CD8+ clones within EMRA.

TCRdb analysed the 5' RACE reads with MiXCR anew, one entry per CDR3 protein. The data show around 210,000 distinct CDR3 sequences, 9.5% seen once. The clonotype comes from a young man who had mild COVID-19 (a few samples of this study predate the infection). Cell type and time point are not known. V is TRBV12-3 or TRBV12-4 and J is TRBJ1-2, with no clear D. Sequenced: PBMCs or a T cell subset sorted from them (not recorded which). The CDR3 sequence is CASTSGQNFPAYYGYTF. CDR3 nucleotides: TGTGCCAGCACCTCGGGCCAGAACTTCCCAGCCTACTATGGCTACACCTTC.